The 20 T cell receptor beta chains listed next were all sequenced from one sample in a study of blood T cell repertoires in COVID-19 (dated by TCRdb to about 2020). Libraries were prepared through the immunoSEQ multiplex PCR assay. Not all clones reach the TCRdb copy of this immuneACCESS table, which keeps in-frame sequences only. Checked studies attribute under half of the gap to unresolved V genes and leave the rest unexplained. The sample contains tens of thousands of clones, 75% to 90% of them found a single time. The ten largest clonotypes hold 7% to 7.5% of the sample. Sequenced: peripheral blood. The receptors shown here come from a man in his 60s with acute or convalescent COVID-19.

A note on this clone: At one end the junction does not follow the germline gene, possibly because of a read error. The V and J genes are TRBV5-1 and TRBJ1-1, with D possibly being TRBD1 (5 bases). This CDR3 is built from 12 residues. Germline V lookup: CDR1 SGHRS, CDR2 YFSETQ. The CDR3 loop is CASNAGNSEAFF. The DNA of the CDR3 is TGCGCCAGCAACGCAGGGAACTCTGAAGCTTTCTTT.

The chain joins TRBV7-9 to TRBJ1-5, with 8 bases identical to TRBD1. Unmatched junction bases numbered 5, after V lost 4 bases and J lost 3 bases. Germline V gene data show CDR1 as SEHNR and CDR2 as FQNEAQ (reference sequence). This CDR3 has 15 amino acids. The CDR3 DNA reads TGTGCCAGCAGCTCCTGGACAGGGTCCAATCAGCCCCAGCATTTT. This gives the protein CASSSWTGSNQPQHF.

The chain combines TRBV6-1 with TRBJ1-1, with 8 bases that match TRBD1. CDR1 is MNHNS and CDR2 is SASEGT in the germline V gene. V dropped 3 bases and J dropped 5; count of bases not matched to a gene: 5. The CDR3 loop spans 14 amino acids. CDR3 bases: TGTGCCAGCAGTGACCGACAGGGGATGACTGAAGCTTTCTTT. Translated: CASSDRQGMTEAFF.

The V and J genes are TRBV2 and TRBJ1-2, with D possibly matching TRBD1 (5 bases). V gave up 8 bases and J gave up 5 bases, with 9 bases separating them. Germline V gene lookup returns CDR1 SNHLY and CDR2 FYNNEI. This CDR3 comprises 11 residues. The CDR3 protein is CASHDRYGYTF. The CDR3 DNA sequence: TGTGCCAGCCATGACAGATATGGCTACACCTTC.

J is TRBJ2-2 and V is TRBV21-1; TRBD2 is the table's D call, not checked against the DNA. TRBV21-1 is reported as a pseudogene. The CDR3 is 17 residues long. CDR3 nucleotides: TGTGCCAGCAGCAACAACCCCCTAGTCCCGAACACCGGGGAGCTGTTTTTT. It is translated as CASSNNPLVPNTGELFF.

To note about this clone: At the DNA level, this CDR3 is encoded by other sequences in the same sample as well. DNA of the CDR3: TGCGCCAGCAGCTCCCGGGACACGGGCTCCTACGAGCAGTACTTC. Amino acids: CASSSRDTGSYEQYF. This chain uses TRBV5-1 with TRBJ2-7; tentatively, D is TRBD1 (6 bases). V lost 3 bases and J lost 0, with 13 bases in between. Germline values: CDR1 SGHRS, CDR2 YFSETQ. The CDR3 has 15 residues. The full variable domain, rest sourced from reference TRBV5-1 and TRBJ2-7, is KAGVTQTPRYLIKTRGQQVTLSCSPISGHRSVSWYQQTPGQGLQFLFEYFSETQRNKGNFPGRFSGRQFSNSRSEMNVSTLELGDSALYLCASSSRDTGSYEQYFGPGTRLTVT.

V and J are TRBV6-6 and TRBJ2-7; D may be TRBD2 (5 bases). Germline V lookup: CDR1 MNHNY, CDR2 SVGAGI (reference sequence). The CDR3 extends over 12 amino acids. V was trimmed by 2 bases and J by 6 bases, leaving 8 bases between them. Written as DNA, the CDR3 is TGTGCCAGCAGTTACGCCGAGGGCGAGCAGTACTTC. Protein sequence: CASSYAEGEQYF.

This clone was seen just once. This chain joins TRBV7-2 and TRBJ2-5, with D tentatively TRBD1 (5 bases). V lost 5 bases to trimming and J lost 0 bases, with 13 bases between them. This CDR3 spans 15 amino acids. The germline V gene has CDR1 SGHTA and CDR2 FQGNSA. The CDR3 nucleotides read TGTGCCAGCAGCGTCTATTCAGGGTACCAAGAGACCCAGTACTTC. It encodes CASSVYSGYQETQYF.

The chain carries TRBV19 and TRBJ2-1; a possible D gene is TRBD1 (6 bases). Trimming stripped 8 bases from V and 9 bases from J, with 20 bases between. Germline V gene sequence: CDR1 LNHDA, CDR2 SQIVND (reference sequence). CDR3 length: 14 amino acids. This CDR3 is CASSPDSQGGEQFF. The CDR3 DNA reads as TGTGCCAGTTCTCCGGACAGCCAGGGCGGTGAGCAGTTCTTC. The full variable domain, rest sourced from reference TRBV19 and TRBJ2-1, is DGGITQSPKYLFRKEGQNVTLSCEQNLNHDAMYWYRQDPGQGLRLIYYSQIVNDFQKGDIAEGYSVSREKKESFPLTVTSAQKNPTAFYLCASSPDSQGGEQFFGPGTRLTVL.

There are a few counts of this clone. This chain joins TRBV3-1 (or the pseudogene TRBV3-2) and TRBJ1-2; D possibly corresponds to TRBD1 (5 bases). Germline-derived CDR1 and CDR2 are LGHDT and YNNKEL (reference sequence). V lost 1 base and J lost 3, with 9 bases in between. The CDR3 has 14 amino acids. The CDR3, as DNA: TGTGCCAGCAGCCAAGGAGCCAGGGACTATGGCTACACCTTC. This gives the protein CASSQGARDYGYTF.

The chain employs TRBV27 and TRBJ1-5, with D possibly TRBD1 on 5 matching bases. The CDR3 runs to 14 residues. Trimming shortened V by 5 bases and J by 9 bases, and 17 bases separated the two germline ends. Germline CDR1 MNHEY, CDR2 SMNVEV (reference sequence). CDR3 bases: TGTGCCAGCAGTCCTCGACAAGGGGATGCGCCCCAGCATTTT. Amino acids: CASSPRQGDAPQHF.

V gene TRBV27 combines with J gene TRBJ2-7; a weak D match, TRBD1 (6 bases). Germline V gene data show CDR1 as MNHEY and CDR2 as SMNVEV (reference sequence). The CDR3 covers 16 residues. The V end lost 5 bases, the J end lost 0 bases, and 17 bases lay between the germline ends. CDR3 protein: CASSALGQRSSYEQYF. The CDR3 nucleotides read TGTGCCAGCAGTGCCCTTGGACAGCGAAGCTCCTACGAGCAGTACTTC.

The chain joins TRBV19 to TRBJ2-1; 10 nucleotides line up with TRBD1. Germline CDR1 and CDR2: LNHDA and SQIVND (reference sequence). The CDR3 is 15 amino acids. V trimming: 5 bases; J trimming: 7 bases; junction bases outside the gene matches: 8. The CDR3: CASSPRDRGFNEQFF. DNA for the CDR3: TGTGCCAGTAGTCCCCGGGACAGGGGTTTTAATGAGCAGTTCTTC.

Only a few counts were recorded for this clone. The chain couples TRBV23-1 to TRBJ2-1, with 10 bases fitting TRBD2. TRBV23-1 is identified as an open reading frame with a role that is uncertain. This CDR3 is 15 amino acids long. The V gene end was trimmed by 4 bases and the J gene end by 4 bases; junction bases not matched to a gene: 4. CDR3 nucleotide sequence: TGCGCCAGCAGTCCGGTAGCGGGAGGTTACAATGAGCAGTTCTTC. This codes for CASSPVAGGYNEQFF.

The J gene is TRBJ1-6, the V gene TRBV4-1; no firm D call. Trimming removed 4 bases at V and 5 bases at J, with 9 bases between. Germline values: CDR1 MGHRA, CDR2 YSYEKL. The CDR3 runs 14 residues. In DNA form, the CDR3 reads TGCGCCAGCAGCCCCCGAAGAGATAATTCACCCCTCCACTTT. Protein: CASSPRRDNSPLHF.

This rearrangement joins TRBV10-3 to TRBJ2-5; weak D call: TRBD1 (5 bases). Germline lookup yields CDR1 ENHRY and CDR2 SYGVKD. The V end lost 4 bases, the J end lost 1 base, and 7 bases lay between the germline ends. CDR3 length: 13 amino acids. As DNA, the CDR3 is TGTGCCATCAGTGGACAGATCCAAGAGACCCAGTACTTC. It is translated as CAISGQIQETQYF.

CDR3 sequence (DNA): TGCGCCAGCAGTGAGGGGACTAGCGGGGCCCTCTCCTACGAGCAGTACTTC. Protein sequence: CASSEGTSGALSYEQYF. The chain is built from TRBV10-1 and TRBJ2-7, with 13 bases fitting TRBD2. J was trimmed by 0 bases and V by 2 bases; bases with no gene match: 4. Germline assignment: CDR1 WNHNN and CDR2 SYGVQD (reference sequence). This CDR3 has 17 residues.

The V and J genes are TRBV3-1 (or the pseudogene TRBV3-2) and TRBJ2-7; 7 nucleotides line up with TRBD1. CDR3 length: 16 amino acids. The V gene end was trimmed by 4 bases and the J gene end by 4 bases; junction bases not matched to a gene: 13. Looked up from germline, CDR1 is LGHDT and CDR2 is YNNKEL (reference sequence). CDR3 sequence: CASSRGSGGQPYEQYF. The CDR3 bases are TGTGCCAGCAGCCGAGGGAGTGGGGGACAGCCTTACGAGCAGTACTTC.

V usage is TRBV28 and J usage is TRBJ1-1; D is possibly TRBD1 (6 bases). Trimming pared 6 bases from V and 4 bases from J, leaving 15 bases between. Per germline, CDR1 MDHEN and CDR2 SYDVKM. The CDR3 is 14 amino acids. As DNA, the CDR3 is TGTGCCAGCAGCGGCCGGGGGGCGATCACTGAAGCTTTCTTT. As protein: CASSGRGAITEAFF.

This clone was counted only a few times. The chain uses TRBV7-2 and TRBJ1-2; perhaps TRBD1 as D (5 bases). The CDR3 sequence is 14 residues long. Germline CDR1 SGHTA, CDR2 FQGNSA. With 8 bases removed from V and 0 bases from J, the gap between germline ends came to 13 bases. The CDR3 DNA reads as TGTGCCAGCCATGTAACAGGAACTAACTATGGCTACACCTTC. Protein sequence: CASHVTGTNYGYTF.